Listed here are 7 T cell receptor beta chains from one sample, sequenced in a study of T cell responses to AZD1222 COVID-19 vaccine. Sequencing used immunoSEQ multiplex PCR; TCRdb keeps in-frame clones, though not all of them. Of around 130,000 clones in the sample, approximately 94% were seen once. The sample was peripheral blood, taken on day 0 of AZD1222 vaccination. The receptors originated from an adult in good health.

V is TRBV4-2 and J is TRBJ2-5; D may correspond to TRBD1 or TRBD2 (6 bases each). V was trimmed by 1 base and J by 4 bases, leaving 19 bases between them. The CDR3 loop spans 17 amino acids. Per germline, CDR1 LGHNA and CDR2 YNFKEQ. The CDR3 region has the DNA TGTGCCAGCAGCCAAGCCCAGGGGCGGGAATGGGGAGAGACCCAGTACTTC. Its translation is CASSQAQGREWGETQYF.

The chain recombines TRBV19 with TRBJ1-1; TRBD1 matches 8 bases. The CDR3 totals 15 residues. V gave up 6 bases and J gave up 1 base; unmatched junction bases: 7. The germline V gene has CDR1 LNHDA and CDR2 SQIVND (reference sequence). The CDR3 loop reads CASSNPGTGNTEAFF. For the CDR3, the DNA is TGTGCCAGTAGCAACCCTGGGACAGGGAACACTGAAGCTTTCTTT.

This chain connects TRBV28 to TRBJ1-5; the D is unclear. From germline, CDR1 is MDHEN and CDR2 SYDVKM. The CDR3 spans 13 residues. The ends were cut back, 6 bases at V and 4 bases at J, with 10 bases in the middle. CDR3 residues: CASSPAGNQPQHF. The DNA of the CDR3 is TGTGCCAGCAGCCCTGCCGGGAATCAGCCCCAGCATTTT.

The J gene is TRBJ1-2, the V gene TRBV18, with D possibly TRBD1 on 6 matching bases. This CDR3 spans 14 amino acids. Germline CDR1 is KGHSH and CDR2 is LQKENI. The V end was cut by 0 bases, the J end by 6 bases, with 11 bases between. The CDR3 protein is CASSPPGGADGYTF. CDR3 sequence (DNA): TGTGCCAGCTCACCACCGGGGGGGGCGGATGGCTACACCTTC.

This clone was counted once. The chain uses TRBV6-4 and TRBJ2-7, with D uncertain. The ends were cut back, 4 bases at V and 6 bases at J, with 13 bases in the middle. The CDR3 runs 13 residues. Germline V gene lookup returns CDR1 MRHNA and CDR2 SNTAGT. CDR3 sequence (DNA): TGTGCCAGCAGTGTGGAAACTTGGAGCGAGCAGTACTTC. It specifies CASSVETWSEQYF.

The chain carries TRBV12-3 or TRBV12-4 and TRBJ1-5; D gene uncertain. The CDR3 sequence is 12 residues long. V was clipped by 6 bases and J by 6 bases, with 9 bases between them. The CDR3 DNA follows: TGTGCCAGCAGCCAAGGGATTCAGCCCCAGCATTTT. Translation gives CASSQGIQPQHF.

The chain joins TRBV6-4 to TRBJ2-7; D may be TRBD1 (6 bases). CDR3 size: 18 residues. The ends were cut back, 5 bases at V and 1 base at J, with 24 bases in the middle. The germline gives CDR1 MRHNA, CDR2 SNTAGT. CDR3 in amino acids: CASSTYPLGQGNSYEQYF. CDR3 sequence (DNA): TGTGCCAGCAGTACCTACCCCCTAGGGCAGGGGAATTCCTACGAGCAGTACTTC.